Listed here is a single T cell receptor (beta chain). Its antigen remains unknown. This entry belongs to a study of cytomegalovirus exposure and HLA in healthy donors. A multiplex PCR was run with 60 Vbeta primers and 13 Jbeta primers. Using immunoSEQ multiplex PCR, the repertoire was profiled, and TCRdb retains in-frame clones only, with some absent. The sample has 200,000 to 250,000 clones; about 80% are singletons. Study-level points and caveats: Immune exposure information available was restricted to CMV serostatus. Common viral pathogens seemed, in a later analysis, to connect with several of the most significant clusters.

This CDR3 is built from 16 residues. With V trimmed by 0 bases and J by 0 bases, 2 bases remained unmatched. The germline V gene encodes CDR1 SGHRS and CDR2 YFSETQ. The clonotype was recovered from a girl aged 10-17 years in good health and CMV-seronegative. The material sequenced was PBMCs. The chain is built from TRBV5-1 and TRBJ2-1; 8 bases map to TRBD1. CDR3 loop: CASSLDQGASYNEQFF. CDR3 in DNA: TGCGCCAGCAGCTTGGACCAGGGGGCCTCCTACAATGAGCAGTTCTTC.